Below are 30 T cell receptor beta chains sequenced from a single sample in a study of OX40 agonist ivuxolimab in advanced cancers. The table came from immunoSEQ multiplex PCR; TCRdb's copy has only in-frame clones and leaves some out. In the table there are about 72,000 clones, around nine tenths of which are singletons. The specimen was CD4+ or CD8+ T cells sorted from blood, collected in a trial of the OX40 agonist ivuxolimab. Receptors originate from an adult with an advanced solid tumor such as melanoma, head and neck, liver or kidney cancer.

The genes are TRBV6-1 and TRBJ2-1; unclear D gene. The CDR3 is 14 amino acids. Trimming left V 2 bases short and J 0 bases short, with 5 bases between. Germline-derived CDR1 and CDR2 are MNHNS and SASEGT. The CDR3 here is CASSELSSYNEQFF. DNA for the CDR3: TGTGCCAGCAGTGAACTCAGCTCCTACAATGAGCAGTTCTTC.

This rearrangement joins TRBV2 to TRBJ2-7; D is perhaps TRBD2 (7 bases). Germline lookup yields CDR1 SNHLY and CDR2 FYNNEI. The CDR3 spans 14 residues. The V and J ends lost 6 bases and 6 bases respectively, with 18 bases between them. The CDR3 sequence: CASRKQGGGTEQYF. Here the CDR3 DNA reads TGTGCCAGCAGAAAACAAGGGGGGGGGACCGAGCAGTACTTC.

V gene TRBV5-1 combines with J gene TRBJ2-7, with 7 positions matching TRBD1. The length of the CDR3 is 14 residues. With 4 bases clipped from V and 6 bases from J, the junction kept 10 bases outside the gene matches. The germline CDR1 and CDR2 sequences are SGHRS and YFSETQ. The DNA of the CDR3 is TGCGCCAGCAGCCCAACAGGGGTGGGGCGCGAGCAGTACTTC. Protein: CASSPTGVGREQYF.

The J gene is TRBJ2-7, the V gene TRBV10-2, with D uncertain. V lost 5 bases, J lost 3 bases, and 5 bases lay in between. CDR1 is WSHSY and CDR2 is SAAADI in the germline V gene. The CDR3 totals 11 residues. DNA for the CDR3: TGCGCCAGCAGTCCCAGCTACGAGCAGTACTTC. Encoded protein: CASSPSYEQYF.

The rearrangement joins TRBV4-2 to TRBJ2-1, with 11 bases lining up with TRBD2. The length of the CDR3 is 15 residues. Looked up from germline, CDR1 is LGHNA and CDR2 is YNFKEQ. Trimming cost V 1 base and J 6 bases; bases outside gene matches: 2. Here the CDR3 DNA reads TGTGCCAGCAGCCAAGGACTAGCGGGAACCAATGAGCAGTTCTTC. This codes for CASSQGLAGTNEQFF.

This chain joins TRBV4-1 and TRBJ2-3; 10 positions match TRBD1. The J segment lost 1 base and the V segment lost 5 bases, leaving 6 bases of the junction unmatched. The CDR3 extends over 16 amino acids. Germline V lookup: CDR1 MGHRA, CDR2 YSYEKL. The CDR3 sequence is CASSVRDRGGTDTQYF. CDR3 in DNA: TGCGCCAGCAGCGTCCGGGACAGGGGAGGCACAGATACGCAGTATTTT.

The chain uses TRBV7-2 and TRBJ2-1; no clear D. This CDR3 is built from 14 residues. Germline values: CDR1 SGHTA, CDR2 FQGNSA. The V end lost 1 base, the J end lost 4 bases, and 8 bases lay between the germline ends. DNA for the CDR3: TGTGCCAGCAGCTTAGGGCAGGTATACAATGAGCAGTTCTTC. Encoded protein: CASSLGQVYNEQFF.

CDR3 protein: CASSPVTGPNTGELFF. CDR3 sequence (DNA): TGTGCCAGCTCACCGGTGACAGGTCCGAACACCGGGGAGCTGTTTTTT. V and J are TRBV18 and TRBJ2-2, with D perhaps matching TRBD1 (6 bases). Trimming took off 3 bases at V and 0 bases at J, with 11 bases between the two ends. This CDR3 comprises 16 residues. Germline CDR1 is KGHSH and CDR2 is LQKENI.

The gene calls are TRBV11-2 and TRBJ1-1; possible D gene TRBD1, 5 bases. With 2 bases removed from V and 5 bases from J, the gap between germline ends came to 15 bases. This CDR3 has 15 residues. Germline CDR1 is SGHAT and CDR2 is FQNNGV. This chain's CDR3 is CASSLYHQGITEAFF. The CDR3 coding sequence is TGTGCCAGCAGCTTATACCATCAGGGTATAACTGAAGCTTTCTTT. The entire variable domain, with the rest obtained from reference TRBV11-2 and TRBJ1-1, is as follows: EAGVAQSPRYKIIEKRQSVAFWCNPISGHATLYWYQQILGQGPKLLIQFQNNGVVDDSQLPKDRFSAERLKGVDSTLKIQPAKLEDSAVYLCASSLYHQGITEAFFGQGTRLTVV.

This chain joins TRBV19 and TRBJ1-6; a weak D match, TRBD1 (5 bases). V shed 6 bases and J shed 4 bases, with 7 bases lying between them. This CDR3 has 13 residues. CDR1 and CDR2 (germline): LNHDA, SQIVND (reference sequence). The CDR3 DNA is TGTGCCAGTAGGGGGGGTTATAATTCACCCCTCCACTTT. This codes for CASRGGYNSPLHF.

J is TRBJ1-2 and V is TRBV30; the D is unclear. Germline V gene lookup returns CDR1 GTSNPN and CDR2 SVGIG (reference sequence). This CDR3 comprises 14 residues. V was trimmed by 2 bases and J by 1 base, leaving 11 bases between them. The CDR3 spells CAWSPVGFNYGYTF. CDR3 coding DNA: TGTGCCTGGAGTCCCGTCGGGTTTAACTATGGCTACACCTTC.

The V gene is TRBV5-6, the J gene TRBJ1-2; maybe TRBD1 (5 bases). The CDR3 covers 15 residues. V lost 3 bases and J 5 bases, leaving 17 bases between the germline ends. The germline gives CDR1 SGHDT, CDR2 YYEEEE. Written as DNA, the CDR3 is TGTGCCAGCAGCTCTCTGCGAAGGGGTCTGTATGGCTACACCTTC. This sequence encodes CASSSLRRGLYGYTF.

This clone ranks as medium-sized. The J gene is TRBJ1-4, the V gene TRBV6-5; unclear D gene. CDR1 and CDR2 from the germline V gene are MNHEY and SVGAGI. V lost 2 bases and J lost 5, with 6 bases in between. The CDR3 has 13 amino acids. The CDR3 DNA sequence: TGTGCCAGCAGTTACAGGCCCAATGAAAAACTGTTTTTT. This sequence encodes CASSYRPNEKLFF.

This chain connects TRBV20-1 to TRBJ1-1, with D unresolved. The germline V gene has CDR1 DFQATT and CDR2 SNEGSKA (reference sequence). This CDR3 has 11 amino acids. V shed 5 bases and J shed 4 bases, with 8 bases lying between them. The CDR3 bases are TGCAGTGCTCCGGGAGGCACTGAAGCTTTCTTT. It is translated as CSAPGGTEAFF.

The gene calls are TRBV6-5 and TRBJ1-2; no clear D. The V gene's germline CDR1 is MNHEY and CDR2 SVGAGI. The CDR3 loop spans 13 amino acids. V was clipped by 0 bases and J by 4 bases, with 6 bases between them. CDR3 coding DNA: TGTGCCAGCAGTTACTCCCGGGCCTATGGCTACACCTTC. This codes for CASSYSRAYGYTF.

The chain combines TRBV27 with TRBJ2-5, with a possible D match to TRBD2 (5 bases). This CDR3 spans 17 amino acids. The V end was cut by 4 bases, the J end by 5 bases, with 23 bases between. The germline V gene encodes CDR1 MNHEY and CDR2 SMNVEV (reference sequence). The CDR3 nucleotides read TGTGCCAGCAGTTACCTAGAGGGCCCAGCGGTGGGGGAGACCCAGTACTTC. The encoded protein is CASSYLEGPAVGETQYF.

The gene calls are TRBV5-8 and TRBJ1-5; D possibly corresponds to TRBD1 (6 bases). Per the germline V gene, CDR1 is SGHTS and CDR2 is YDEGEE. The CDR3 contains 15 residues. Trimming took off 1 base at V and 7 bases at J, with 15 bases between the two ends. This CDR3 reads CASSLNPWGRQPQHF. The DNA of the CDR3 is TGTGCCAGCAGCTTGAACCCCTGGGGGCGGCAGCCCCAGCATTTT.

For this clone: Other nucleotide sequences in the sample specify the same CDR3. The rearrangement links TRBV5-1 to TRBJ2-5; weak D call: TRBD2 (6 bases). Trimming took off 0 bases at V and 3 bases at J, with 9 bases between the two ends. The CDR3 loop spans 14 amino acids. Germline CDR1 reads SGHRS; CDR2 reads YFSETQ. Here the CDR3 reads CASSLGGEKETQYF. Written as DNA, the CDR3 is TGCGCCAGCAGCTTGGGCGGGGAGAAAGAGACCCAGTACTTC.

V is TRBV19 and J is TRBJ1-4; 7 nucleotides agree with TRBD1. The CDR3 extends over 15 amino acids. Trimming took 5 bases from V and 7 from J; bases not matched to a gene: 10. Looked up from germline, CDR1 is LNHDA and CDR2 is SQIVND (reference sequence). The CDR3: CASSSVTWDSEKLFF. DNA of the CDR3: TGTGCCAGTAGTTCCGTGACATGGGACAGTGAAAAACTGTTTTTT.

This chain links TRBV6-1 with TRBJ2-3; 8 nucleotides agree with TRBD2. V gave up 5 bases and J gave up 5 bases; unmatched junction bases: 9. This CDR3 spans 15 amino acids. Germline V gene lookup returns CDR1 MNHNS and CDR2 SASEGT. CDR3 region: CASSLRLATVDTQYF. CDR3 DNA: TGTGCCAGCAGTTTACGACTAGCGACGGTAGATACGCAGTATTTT.

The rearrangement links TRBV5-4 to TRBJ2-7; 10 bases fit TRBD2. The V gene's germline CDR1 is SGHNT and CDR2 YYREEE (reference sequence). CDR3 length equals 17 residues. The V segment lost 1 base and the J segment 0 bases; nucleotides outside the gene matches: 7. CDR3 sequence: CASSLKLAGDISYEQYF. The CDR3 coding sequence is TGTGCCAGCAGCTTGAAGCTAGCGGGAGATATCTCCTACGAGCAGTACTTC.

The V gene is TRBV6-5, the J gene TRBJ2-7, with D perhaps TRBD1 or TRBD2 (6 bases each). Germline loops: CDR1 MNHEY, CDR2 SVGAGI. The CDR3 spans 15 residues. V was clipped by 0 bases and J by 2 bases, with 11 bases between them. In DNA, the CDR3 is TGTGCCAGCAGTTACTCGAGGGGGACTCCCTACGAGCAGTACTTC. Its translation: CASSYSRGTPYEQYF.

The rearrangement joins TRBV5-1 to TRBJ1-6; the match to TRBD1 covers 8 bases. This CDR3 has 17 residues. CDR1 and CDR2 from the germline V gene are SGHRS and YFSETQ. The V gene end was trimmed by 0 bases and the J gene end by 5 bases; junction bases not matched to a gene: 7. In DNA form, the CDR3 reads TGCGCCAGCAGCTTGGAACTTCCGGGACAGGATAATTCACCCCTCCACTTT. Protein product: CASSLELPGQDNSPLHF.

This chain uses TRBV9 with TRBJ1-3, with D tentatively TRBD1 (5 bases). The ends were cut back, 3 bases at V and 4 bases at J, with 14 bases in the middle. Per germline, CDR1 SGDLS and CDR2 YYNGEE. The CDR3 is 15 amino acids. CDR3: CASSATAWIGNTIYF. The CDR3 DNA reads TGTGCCAGCAGCGCGACAGCGTGGATCGGAAACACCATATATTTT.

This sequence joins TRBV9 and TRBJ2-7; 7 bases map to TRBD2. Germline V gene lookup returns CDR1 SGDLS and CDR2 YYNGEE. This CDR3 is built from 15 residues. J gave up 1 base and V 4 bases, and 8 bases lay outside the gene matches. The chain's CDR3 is CASSPRSSGSYEQYF. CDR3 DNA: TGTGCCAGCAGCCCCCGATCTAGCGGTTCCTACGAGCAGTACTTC.

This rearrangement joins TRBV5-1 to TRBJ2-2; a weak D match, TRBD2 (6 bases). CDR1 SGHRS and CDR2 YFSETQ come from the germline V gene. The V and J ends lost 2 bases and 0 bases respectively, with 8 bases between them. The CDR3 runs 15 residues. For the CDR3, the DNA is TGCGCCAGCAGCTTTCTAGCGCCGAACACCGGGGAGCTGTTTTTT. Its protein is CASSFLAPNTGELFF.

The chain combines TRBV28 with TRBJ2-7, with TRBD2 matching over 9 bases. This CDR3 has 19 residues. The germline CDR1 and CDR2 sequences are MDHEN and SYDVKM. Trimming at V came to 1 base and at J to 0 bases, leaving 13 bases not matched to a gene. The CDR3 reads CASSLSPGSGSPYSYEQYF. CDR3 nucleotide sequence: TGTGCCAGCAGTTTATCTCCAGGTAGCGGGAGTCCCTACTCCTACGAGCAGTACTTC.

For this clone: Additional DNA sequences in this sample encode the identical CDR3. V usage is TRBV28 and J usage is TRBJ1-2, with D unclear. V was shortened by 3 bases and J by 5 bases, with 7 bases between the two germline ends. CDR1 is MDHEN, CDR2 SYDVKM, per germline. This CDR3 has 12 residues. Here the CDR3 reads CASSLGGYGYTF. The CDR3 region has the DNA TGTGCCAGCAGTTTGGGAGGTTATGGCTACACCTTC.

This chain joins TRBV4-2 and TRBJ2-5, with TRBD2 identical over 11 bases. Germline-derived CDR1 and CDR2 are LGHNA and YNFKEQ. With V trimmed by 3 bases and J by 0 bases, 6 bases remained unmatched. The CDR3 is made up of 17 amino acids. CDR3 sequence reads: CASSQGLAGGNQETQYF. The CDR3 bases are TGTGCCAGCAGCCAGGGCCTAGCGGGGGGTAACCAAGAGACCCAGTACTTC.

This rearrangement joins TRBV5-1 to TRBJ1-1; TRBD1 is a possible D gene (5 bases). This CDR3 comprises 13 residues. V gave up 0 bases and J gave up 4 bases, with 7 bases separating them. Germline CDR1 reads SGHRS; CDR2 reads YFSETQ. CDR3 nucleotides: TGCGCCAGCAGCTTGGGGGGACCCACTGAAGCTTTCTTT. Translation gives CASSLGGPTEAFF.